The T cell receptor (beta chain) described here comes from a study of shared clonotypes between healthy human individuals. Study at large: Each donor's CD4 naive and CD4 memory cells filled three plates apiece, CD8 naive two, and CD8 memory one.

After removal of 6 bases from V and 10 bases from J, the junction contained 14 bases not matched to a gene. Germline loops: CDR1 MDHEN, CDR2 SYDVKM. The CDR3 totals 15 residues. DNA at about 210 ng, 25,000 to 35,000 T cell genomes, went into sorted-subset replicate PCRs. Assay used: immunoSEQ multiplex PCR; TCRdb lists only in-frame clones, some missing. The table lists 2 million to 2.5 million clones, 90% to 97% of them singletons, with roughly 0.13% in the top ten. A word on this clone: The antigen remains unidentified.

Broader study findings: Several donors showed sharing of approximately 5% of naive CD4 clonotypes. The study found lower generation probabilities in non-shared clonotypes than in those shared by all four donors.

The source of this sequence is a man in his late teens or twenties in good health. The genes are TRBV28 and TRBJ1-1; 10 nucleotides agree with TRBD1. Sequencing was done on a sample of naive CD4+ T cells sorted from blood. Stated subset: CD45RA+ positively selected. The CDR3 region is CASRITGTGDVTAFF. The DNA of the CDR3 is TGTGCCAGCAGAATAACCGGGACAGGGGATGTTACAGCTTTCTTT.